This passage covers 25 T cell receptor beta chains from one sample sequenced in a study of T cell repertoires in cytomegalovirus infection. What these receptors recognize is not known. TCRdb re-called the reads through MiXCR, storing one row per CDR3 protein. The sample has roughly 180,000 distinct CDR3 sequences; less than 25% are singletons. Sequencing was performed on CD8+ T cells from cultured PBMCs, taken from culture after CMV antigen stimulation. The receptor source for this set is a human donor in good health (CMV status not recorded). Some clones in this sample may be carry-over from other donors' samples.

The chain has TRBV11-2 and TRBJ2-1, with TRBD2 identical over 7 bases. V gave up 1 base and J gave up 5 bases; unmatched junction bases: 5. Germline V gene lookup returns CDR1 SGHAT and CDR2 FQNNGV. The CDR3 is made up of 15 amino acids. The CDR3 is CASSLVRGENNEQFF. The CDR3 nucleotides read TGTGCCAGCAGCTTAGTACGGGGGGAGAACAATGAGCAGTTCTTC.

There are a few counts of this clonotype. CDR3 DNA sequence: TGTGCCAGCAGCTTAGTCCTAGGGGTGGGGCAGCCCCAGCATTTT. Translation: CASSLVLGVGQPQHF. The chain links TRBV7-2 to TRBJ1-5, with a possible D match to TRBD1 (5 bases). The CDR3 runs to 15 residues. The germline V gene has CDR1 SGHTA and CDR2 FQGNSA. V dropped 1 base and J dropped 7 bases, with 14 bases sitting between them.

A few counts support this clonotype. The gene calls are TRBV7-2 and TRBJ1-1, with D unclear. The CDR3 runs to 11 residues. CDR1 and CDR2 from the germline V gene are SGHTA and FQGNSA. The V gene lost 7 bases and the J gene lost 5 bases, with 8 bases spanning the gap. The CDR3 is CASTFPTEAFF. In DNA, the CDR3 is TGTGCCAGCACATTCCCTACTGAAGCTTTCTTT.

The CDR3 DNA follows: TGTGCCAGCAGCTCGGGTCGCAGGATAAACTATGGCTACACCTTC. It encodes CASSSGRRINYGYTF. The chain recombines TRBV11-2 with TRBJ1-2; D is uncertain. V gave up 4 bases and J gave up 2 bases, with 14 bases separating them. The CDR3 consists of 15 residues. From germline, CDR1 is SGHAT and CDR2 FQNNGV.

V usage is TRBV12-3 or TRBV12-4 and J usage is TRBJ2-7, with D maybe TRBD1 (5 bases). The CDR3 extends over 12 amino acids. The V gene lost 3 bases and the J gene lost 5 bases, with 8 bases spanning the gap. The CDR3 is CASSFSRDEQYF. As DNA, the CDR3 is TGTGCCAGCAGTTTCTCCAGGGACGAGCAGTACTTC.

A few counts support this clonotype. The chain combines TRBV29-1 with TRBJ2-5, with D tentatively TRBD1 (5 bases). Trimming took 0 bases from V and 5 from J, leaving 13 bases between them. CDR1 is SQVTM and CDR2 is ANQGSEA in the germline V gene. This CDR3 comprises 14 residues. DNA for the CDR3: TGCAGCGTTGAAGATCTTAGGGGTATTGAGACCCAGTACTTC. Its translation: CSVEDLRGIETQYF. Full variable domain (remainder filled in from reference TRBV29-1 and TRBJ2-5): SAVISQKPSRDICQRGTSLTIQCQVDSQVTMMFWYRQQPGQSLTLIATANQGSEATYESGFVIDKFPISRPNLTFSTLTVSNMSPEDSSIYLCSVEDLRGIETQYFGPGTRLLVL.

This clonotype occurred a few times. The chain combines TRBV7-2 with TRBJ2-5, with 10 bases fitting TRBD2. The CDR3 runs 14 residues. V shed 7 bases, J shed 5 bases, and the junction held 7 bases outside the gene matches. From germline, CDR1 is SGHTA and CDR2 FQGNSA. The CDR3 DNA is TGTGCCAGCAAGTCCCCTAGCGGGGGCGAGACCCAGTACTTC. Residues: CASKSPSGGETQYF.

V is TRBV6-8 and J is TRBJ2-1; D call uncertain. This CDR3 spans 13 amino acids. Between the trimmed V and J ends, which lost 2 bases and 9 bases, there was a span of 11 bases. The V gene's germline CDR1 is MNHGY and CDR2 SAAAGT. CDR3 DNA sequence: TGTGCCAGCAGTTACGGGCCGCAGACTGAGCAGTTCTTC. As protein: CASSYGPQTEQFF.

The chain joins TRBV5-8 to TRBJ1-5; D is uncertain. Germline CDR1 SGHTS, CDR2 YDEGEE. This CDR3 region has 15 residues. The V and J ends lost 2 bases and 1 base respectively, with 10 bases between them. The CDR3 bases are TGTGCCAGCAGCTTCGGGCAGGCAAGCAATCAGCCCCAGCATTTT. It yields the protein CASSFGQASNQPQHF.

The V call is TRBV20-1, the J call TRBJ2-7, with D perhaps TRBD2 (6 bases). The V and J ends lost 3 bases and 6 bases respectively, with 12 bases between them. The CDR3 is 12 residues long. CDR1 DFQATT and CDR2 SNEGSKA come from the germline V gene (reference sequence). CDR3: CSARGGGREQYF. CDR3 in DNA: TGCAGTGCTAGGGGAGGAGGGCGCGAGCAGTACTTC.

The rearrangement uses TRBV2 and TRBJ1-5; D gene unclear. V lost 5 bases, J lost 3 bases, and 11 bases lay in between. The CDR3 runs 14 residues. Germline V gives CDR1 SNHLY, CDR2 FYNNEI. This CDR3 reads CASSHPAANQPQHF. CDR3 DNA sequence: TGTGCCAGCAGTCACCCAGCGGCCAATCAGCCCCAGCATTTT.

V and J are TRBV4-2 and TRBJ2-7; a possible D gene is TRBD2 (5 bases). The V gene lost 8 bases and the J gene lost 0 bases, with 29 bases spanning the gap. This CDR3 is built from 19 residues. Germline CDR1 and CDR2: LGHNA and YNFKEQ. CDR3 sequence reads: CASDVSQRVRTGLSYEQYF. The CDR3 DNA reads as TGTGCCAGCGACGTCAGCCAAAGGGTTCGGACTGGACTCTCCTACGAGCAGTACTTC.

Only a few counts were recorded for this clonotype. V and J are TRBV7-2 and TRBJ2-5; 11 bases line up with TRBD2. The germline gives CDR1 SGHTA, CDR2 FQGNSA. Germline trimming cut 3 bases from V and 3 bases from J; bases unmatched to any gene: 6. The CDR3 consists of 16 residues. CDR3 residues: CASSFLSGGAKETQYF. For the CDR3, the DNA is TGTGCCAGCAGCTTCCTTAGCGGGGGGGCGAAAGAGACCCAGTACTTC.

V is TRBV7-2 and J is TRBJ2-7; D might be TRBD1 (6 bases). Germline V lookup: CDR1 SGHTA, CDR2 FQGNSA. CDR3 length: 15 residues. The ends were cut back, 5 bases at V and 0 bases at J, with 14 bases in the middle. The CDR3 sequence is CASSPTGISSYEQYF. CDR3 sequence (DNA): TGTGCCAGCAGCCCTACAGGGATTAGCTCCTACGAGCAGTACTTC. Full variable domain (outside the CDR3, taken from reference TRBV7-2 and TRBJ2-7): GAGVSQSPSNKVTEKGKDVELRCDPISGHTALYWYRQSLGQGLEFLIYFQGNSAPDKSGLPSDRFSAERTGGSVSTLTIQRTQQEDSAVYLCASSPTGISSYEQYFGPGTRLTVT.

The gene calls are TRBV4-1 and TRBJ2-1; 12 bases align to TRBD1. CDR3 length: 20 amino acids. V lost 4 bases to trimming and J lost 9 bases; unmatched junction nucleotides: 22. From germline, CDR1 is MGHRA and CDR2 YSYEKL. The CDR3 spells CASSPNPGQGASPYPSEQFF. Written as DNA, the CDR3 is TGCGCCAGCAGCCCCAATCCGGGACAGGGGGCGAGTCCCTACCCTAGTGAGCAGTTCTTC.

The genes are TRBV29-1 and TRBJ2-5; D not resolved. The CDR3 extends over 15 amino acids. V shed 0 bases and J shed 1 base, with 12 bases lying between them. Germline assignment: CDR1 SQVTM and CDR2 ANQGSEA. Written as DNA, the CDR3 is TGCAGCGTTGAAGATCGCGGCAGCCGCCAAGAGACCCAGTACTTC. Translated: CSVEDRGSRQETQYF.

The genes are TRBV6-5 and TRBJ2-7; D possibly corresponds to TRBD2 (7 bases). The CDR3 sequence is 14 residues long. Per germline, CDR1 MNHEY and CDR2 SVGAGI. V lost 3 bases, J lost 6 bases, and 15 bases lay in between. The CDR3 loop is CASSYGGAVTEQYF. Written as DNA, the CDR3 is TGTGCCAGCAGTTATGGGGGGGCCGTAACCGAGCAGTACTTC.

The chain uses TRBV5-6 and TRBJ2-4; unclear D gene. V was trimmed by 2 bases and J by 0 bases, leaving 3 bases between them. The CDR3 is 13 residues long. CDR1 and CDR2 from the germline V gene are SGHDT and YYEEEE. CDR3 loop: CASSFSAKNIQYF. CDR3 coding DNA: TGTGCCAGCAGCTTCTCAGCCAAAAACATTCAGTACTTC.

This clonotype was seen a single time. This sequence joins TRBV19 and TRBJ1-2; TRBD1 is a possible D gene (6 bases). Germline values: CDR1 LNHDA, CDR2 SQIVND (reference sequence). The CDR3 loop spans 17 amino acids. V lost 3 bases and J lost 2, with 19 bases in between. The CDR3 coding sequence is TGTGCCAGTAGTATTGCGGCAGGGGCGGCGCCCAACTATGGCTACACCTTC. Translating gives CASSIAAGAAPNYGYTF.

Only a few counts were recorded for this clonotype. This rearrangement joins TRBV7-2 to TRBJ2-2, with TRBD1 matching over 10 bases. Looked up from germline, CDR1 is SGHTA and CDR2 is FQGNSA. Trimming at V came to 6 bases and at J to 3 bases, leaving 7 bases not matched to a gene. There are 16 residues in the CDR3. The CDR3 nucleotides read TGTGCCAGCAGTCCCACCGGGACAGGGGACACCGGGGAGCTGTTTTTT. Protein product: CASSPTGTGDTGELFF. Complete variable domain (other parts from reference TRBV7-2 and TRBJ2-2): GAGVSQSPSNKVTEKGKDVELRCDPISGHTALYWYRQSLGQGLEFLIYFQGNSAPDKSGLPSDRFSAERTGGSVSTLTIQRTQQEDSAVYLCASSPTGTGDTGELFFGEGSRLTVL.

The chain links TRBV7-2 to TRBJ1-2; D not resolved. Trimming removed 5 bases from V and 13 bases from J, with 20 bases in between. The CDR3 covers 13 residues. Germline V gene lookup returns CDR1 SGHTA and CDR2 FQGNSA. This CDR3 reads CASSPKRAFVSTF. The CDR3, as DNA: TGTGCCAGCAGCCCAAAAAGGGCTTTTGTGAGCACCTTC.

The chain employs TRBV25-1 and TRBJ1-1; no definite D call. Trimming shortened V by 2 bases and J by 4 bases, and 11 bases separated the two germline ends. This CDR3 region has 14 residues. Germline loops: CDR1 MGHDK, CDR2 SYGVNS. The CDR3 nucleotides are TGTGCCAGCAGTGAAGAGTCGGGAGGCACTGAAGCTTTCTTT. It yields the protein CASSEESGGTEAFF.

The chain links TRBV6-1 to TRBJ1-3; possible D gene TRBD1, 5 bases. This CDR3 has 17 amino acids. CDR1 MNHNS and CDR2 SASEGT come from the germline V gene. The V end lost 8 bases, the J end lost 0 bases, and 20 bases lay between the germline ends. CDR3 amino acids: CASDGVRQSPSGNTIYF. CDR3 sequence (DNA): TGTGCCAGCGATGGGGTAAGACAGTCCCCCTCTGGAAACACCATATATTTT.

This clonotype was counted ten times or more. The V and J genes are TRBV5-5 and TRBJ1-2, with unresolved D. Germline lookup yields CDR1 SGHKS and CDR2 YYEKEE (reference sequence). CDR3 size: 13 residues. Trimming left V 0 bases short and J 1 base short, with 4 bases between. The CDR3 coding sequence is TGTGCCAGCAGCTTGGATGTTAACTATGGCTACACCTTC. Amino acid sequence: CASSLDVNYGYTF.

This clonotype was counted between two and nine times. This chain connects TRBV7-2 to TRBJ1-5; the match to TRBD1 covers 7 bases. The V gene end was trimmed by 1 base and the J gene end by 7 bases; junction bases not matched to a gene: 7. Germline V gene sequence: CDR1 SGHTA, CDR2 FQGNSA. This CDR3 is built from 15 residues. The CDR3 DNA is TGTGCCAGCAGCTTAGACAGGGGCCCCGGGCAGCCCCAGCATTTT. This encodes CASSLDRGPGQPQHF.